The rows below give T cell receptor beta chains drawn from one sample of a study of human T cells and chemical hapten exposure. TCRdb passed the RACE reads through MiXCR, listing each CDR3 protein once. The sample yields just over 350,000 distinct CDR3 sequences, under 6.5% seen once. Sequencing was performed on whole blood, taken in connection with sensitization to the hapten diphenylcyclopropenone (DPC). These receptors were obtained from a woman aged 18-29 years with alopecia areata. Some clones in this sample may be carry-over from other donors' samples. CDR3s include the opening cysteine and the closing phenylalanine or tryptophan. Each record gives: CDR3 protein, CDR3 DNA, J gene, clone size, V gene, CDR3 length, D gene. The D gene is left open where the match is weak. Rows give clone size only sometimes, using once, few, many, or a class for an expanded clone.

CASSQGETGLKDIQYF | TGTGCCAGCAGCCAAGGGGAGACAGGGTTGAAGGACATTCAGTACTTC | TRBJ2-4 | few | TRBV4-2 | 16 | TRBD1
CASSPRKGALGQPQHF | TGTGCCAGCAGCCCACGGAAGGGGGCGCTAGGGCAGCCCCAGCATTTT | TRBJ1-5 | - | TRBV6-6 | 16 | TRBD1
CASRRLRLRDGSDEQYF | TGTGCCAGCAGACGCCTCCGCCTACGGGACGGTTCCGACGAGCAGTACTTC | TRBJ2-7 | few | TRBV6-5 | 17 | -
CASRGPEGAYEQYF | TGTGCCAGCAGAGGCCCGGAGGGAGCCTACGAGCAGTACTTC | TRBJ2-7 | few | TRBV2 | 14 | -
CASSLGHRTNYGYTF | TGTGCCAGCAGCTTAGGCCACCGCACGAACTATGGCTACACCTTC | TRBJ1-2 | - | TRBV5-6 | 15 | -
CASSPGPDSAFF | TGTGCCAGCAGCCCCGGGCCCGATTCGGCTTTCTTT | TRBJ1-1 | - | TRBV3-1 | 12 | -
CSARGGGANEKLFF | TGCAGTGCTAGAGGCGGGGGGGCTAATGAAAAACTGTTTTTT | TRBJ1-4 | many | TRBV20-1 | 14 | -
CASSYSRAGTDTQYF | TGTGCCAGCAGTTACTCCCGCGCCGGCACAGATACGCAGTATTTT | TRBJ2-3 | - | TRBV6-5 | 15 | -
CASSDLLTGGCSYEQYF | TGTGCCAGCAGTGACCTTCTTACAGGCGGTTGCTCCTACGAGCAGTACTTC | TRBJ2-7 | - | TRBV6-4 | 17 | -
CSVLDRSSGIQYF | TGCAGCGTTCTGGACCGAAGTAGTGGCATTCAGTACTTC | TRBJ2-4 | few | TRBV29-1 | 13 | -
CSVILGSSYEQYF | TGCAGCGTGATCCTCGGCAGCTCCTACGAGCAGTACTTC | TRBJ2-7 | - | TRBV29-1 | 13 | -
CASSSRYGYTF | TGTGCCAGCAGCTCACGTTATGGCTACACCTTC | TRBJ1-2 | - | TRBV7-2 | 11 | -
CATSREDGPRAFF | TGTGCCACCAGCAGAGAGGATGGCCCCAGAGCTTTCTTT | TRBJ1-1 | - | TRBV15 | 13 | -
CATSSQGNEQYF | TGTGCCACCAGCAGTCAGGGGAACGAGCAGTACTTC | TRBJ2-7 | - | TRBV15 | 12 | -
CASSQDLARGSIQYF | TGCGCCAGCAGCCAAGACCTGGCCCGGGGAAGCATTCAGTACTTC | TRBJ2-4 | - | TRBV4-3 | 15 | -
CASSLQGVNTDTQYF | TGTGCCAGCAGCTTACAGGGAGTCAACACAGATACGCAGTATTTT | TRBJ2-3 | few | TRBV7-2 | 15 | -
CASSLQTANYNSPLHF | TGTGCCAGCAGCTTACAGACAGCCAACTATAATTCACCCCTCCACTTT | TRBJ1-6 | many | TRBV7-8 | 16 | -
CASSSDRGARYF | TGTGCCAGCAGTTCTGACAGGGGGGCGAGGTACTTC | TRBJ2-7 | - | TRBV6-5 | 12 | TRBD1
CASSSSTAYNSPLHF | TGTGCCAGCAGCTCCTCGACAGCCTATAATTCACCCCTCCACTTT | TRBJ1-6 | few | TRBV7-9 | 15 | -